Sequencing of this T cell receptor (beta chain) was carried out in a study of T cell clonality in common variable immunodeficiency. Trimming removed 4 bases from V and 5 bases from J; junction bases left unmatched: 3. The germline gives CDR1 LGHNT, CDR2 FRNRAP. The CDR3 runs to 13 residues. Many counts were recorded for this clone. Its antigen is not identified. From the germline J gene comes the end of the CDR3, since the read stops 3 residues before it. Assay: immunoSEQ multiplex PCR; the TCRdb copy retains only in-frame clones and omits some. This sample comprises 40,000 to 50,000 clones, none seen once only. General study findings and limits: CVID subjects had higher TCRbeta clonality than healthy controls, most marked in about a third.

The TCR comes from a person aged 18 to 75 in good health. The specimen was peripheral blood mononuclear cells. V is TRBV12-5 and J is TRBJ2-5; 8 bases map to TRBD1. CDR3: CASGWGQAETQYF. Incomplete CDR3 DNA: TGTGCTAGTGGTTGGGGACAGGCCGAGACC.